This T cell receptor beta chain was profiled in a study of blood T cell repertoires in COVID-19. Looking at the study overall: Sources were T cells, B-cell-depleted T cells, or PBMCs; the material itself was cDNA or gDNA.

The assay was immunoSEQ multiplex PCR, and TCRdb's table has in-frame clones only and misses some. The table records around 140,000 clones, approximately 81% of them present only once. Germline CDR1 reads SGDLS; CDR2 reads YYNGEE. Trimming removed 3 bases from V and 6 bases from J, with 20 bases in between. This CDR3 spans 16 amino acids. The receptor was isolated from a human donor with acute or convalescent COVID-19. The donor label of this sample is uncertain. Sequenced input: peripheral blood. The genes are TRBV9 and TRBJ2-3, with TRBD2 as a possible D gene (6 bases). As DNA, the CDR3 is TGTGCCAGCAGCGCCGGAGGGGCTAGCAAAGCGGATACGCAGTATTTT. Encoded protein: CASSAGGASKADTQYF. The full variable domain, rest sourced from reference TRBV9 and TRBJ2-3, is DSGVTQTPKHLITATGQRVTLRCSPRSGDLSVYWYQQSLDQGLQFLIQYYNGEERAKGNILERFSAQQFPDLHSELNLSSLELGDSALYFCASSAGGASKADTQYFGPGTRLTVL.